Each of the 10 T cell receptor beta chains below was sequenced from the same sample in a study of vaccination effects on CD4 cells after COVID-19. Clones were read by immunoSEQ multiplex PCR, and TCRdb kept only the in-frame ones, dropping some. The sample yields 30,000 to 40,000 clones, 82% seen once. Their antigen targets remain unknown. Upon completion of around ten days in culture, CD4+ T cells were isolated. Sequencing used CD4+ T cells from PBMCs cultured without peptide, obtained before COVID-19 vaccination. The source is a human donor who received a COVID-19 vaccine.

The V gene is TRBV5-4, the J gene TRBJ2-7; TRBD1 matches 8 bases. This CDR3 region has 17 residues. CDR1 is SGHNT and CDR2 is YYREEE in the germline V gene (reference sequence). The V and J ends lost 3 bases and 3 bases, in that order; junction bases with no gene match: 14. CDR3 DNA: TGTGCCAGCAGCTCCGGGGACAGGCCTTCTAGCGTCTACGAGCAGTACGTC. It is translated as CASSSGDRPSSVYEQYV.

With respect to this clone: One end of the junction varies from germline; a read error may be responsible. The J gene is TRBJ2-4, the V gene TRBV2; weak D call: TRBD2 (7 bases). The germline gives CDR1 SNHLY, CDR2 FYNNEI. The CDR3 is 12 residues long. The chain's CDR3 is CASSGGGLSVDF. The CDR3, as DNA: TGTGCCAGCAGTGGGGGGGGGCTAAGTGTGGACTTC. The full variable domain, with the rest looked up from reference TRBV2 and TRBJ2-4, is EPEVTQTPSHQVTQMGQEVILRCVPISNHLYFYWYRQILGQKVEFLVSFYNNEISEKSEIFDDQFSVERPDGSNFTLKIRSTKLEDSAMYFCASSGGGLSVDFGAGTRLSVL.

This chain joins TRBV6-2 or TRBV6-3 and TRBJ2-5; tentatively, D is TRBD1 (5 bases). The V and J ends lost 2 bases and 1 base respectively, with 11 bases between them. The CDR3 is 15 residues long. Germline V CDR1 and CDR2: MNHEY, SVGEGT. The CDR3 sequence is CASSYDSSGQETQYF. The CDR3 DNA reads TGTGCCAGCAGTTACGACAGTTCGGGCCAAGAGACCCAGTACTTC.

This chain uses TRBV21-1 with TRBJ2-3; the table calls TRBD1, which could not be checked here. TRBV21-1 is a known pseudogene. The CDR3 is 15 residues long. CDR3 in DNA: TGTGCCAGCAGCAAAGTTACAGGGGAAACAGATACGCAGTATTTT. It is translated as CASSKVTGETDTQYF.

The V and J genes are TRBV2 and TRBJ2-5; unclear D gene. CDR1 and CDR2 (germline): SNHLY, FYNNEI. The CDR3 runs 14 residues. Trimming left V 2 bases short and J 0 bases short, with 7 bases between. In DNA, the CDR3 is TGTGCCAGCAGTGAACAGACGTACCAAGAGACCCAGTACTTC. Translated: CASSEQTYQETQYF.

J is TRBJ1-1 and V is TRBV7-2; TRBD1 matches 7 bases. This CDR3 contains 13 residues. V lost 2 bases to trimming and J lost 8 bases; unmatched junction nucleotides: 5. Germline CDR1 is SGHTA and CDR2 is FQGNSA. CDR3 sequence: CASSLHGTAEAFF. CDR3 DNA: TGTGCCAGCAGCTTACATGGGACAGCGGAAGCTTTCTTT.

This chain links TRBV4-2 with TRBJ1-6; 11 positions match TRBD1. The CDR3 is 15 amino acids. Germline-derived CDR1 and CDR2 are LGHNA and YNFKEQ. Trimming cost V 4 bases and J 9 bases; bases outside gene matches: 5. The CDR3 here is CASSRTGQGGSPLHF. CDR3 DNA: TGTGCCAGCAGCCGAACGGGACAGGGGGGTTCACCCCTCCACTTT.

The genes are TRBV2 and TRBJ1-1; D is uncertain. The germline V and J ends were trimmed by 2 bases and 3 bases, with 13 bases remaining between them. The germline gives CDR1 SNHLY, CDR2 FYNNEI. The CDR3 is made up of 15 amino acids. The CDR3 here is CASSEWATTYTEAFF. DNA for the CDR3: TGTGCCAGCAGTGAATGGGCTACAACATACACTGAAGCTTTCTTT.

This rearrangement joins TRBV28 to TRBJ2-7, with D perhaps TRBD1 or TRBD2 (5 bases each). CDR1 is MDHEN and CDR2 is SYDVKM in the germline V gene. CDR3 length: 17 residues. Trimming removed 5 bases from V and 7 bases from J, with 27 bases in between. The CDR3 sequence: CASSPSRGQGPVGEQYV. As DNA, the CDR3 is TGTGCCAGCAGTCCCTCTCGAGGTCAGGGACCCGTTGGGGAGCAGTACGTC.

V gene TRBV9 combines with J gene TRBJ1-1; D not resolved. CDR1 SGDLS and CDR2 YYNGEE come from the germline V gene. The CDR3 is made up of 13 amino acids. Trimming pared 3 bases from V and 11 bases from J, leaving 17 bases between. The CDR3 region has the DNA TGTGCCAGCAGCGAGGATCCTGGCCAAAAGGCTTTCTTT. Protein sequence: CASSEDPGQKAFF. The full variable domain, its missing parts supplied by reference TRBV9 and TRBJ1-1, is DSGVTQTPKHLITATGQRVTLRCSPRSGDLSVYWYQQSLDQGLQFLIQYYNGEERAKGNILERFSAQQFPDLHSELNLSSLELGDSALYFCASSEDPGQKAFFGQGTRLTVV.